The rows below give T cell receptor beta chains drawn from one sample of a study of blood T cells in healthy people across ages. TCRdb re-called the 5' RACE reads through MiXCR, storing one row per CDR3 protein. The table shows some 710,000 distinct CDR3 sequences, with about 20% occurring only once. Sequenced material: blood. The receptors come from a man between 65 and 80 years old in good health. Each CDR3 is given with its conserved first and last residue. The D gene is left open where the match is weak. Part of the rows lack a size; the others show once, few, many or a class for expanded clones.

j_gene: TRBJ2-5; v_gene: TRBV24-1; abundance: NA; d_gene: TRBD1; CDR3aa: CATSDPGTGDETQYF; CDR3nt: TGTGCCACCAGTGACCCGGGGACAGGGGATGAGACCCAGTACTTC
j_gene: TRBJ2-7; v_gene: TRBV12-3/TRBV12-4; abundance: few; d_gene: NA; CDR3aa: CASTVTGKRAYEQYF; CDR3nt: TGTGCCAGCACCGTAACAGGGAAGCGGGCCTACGAGCAGTACTTC
j_gene: TRBJ1-2; v_gene: TRBV19; abundance: NA; d_gene: NA; CDR3aa: CASSMAWADDYGYTF; CDR3nt: TGTGCCAGTAGTATGGCGTGGGCAGACGACTATGGCTACACCTTC
j_gene: TRBJ2-2; v_gene: TRBV20-1; abundance: few; d_gene: TRBD2; CDR3aa: CSARDSSSGLTGELFF; CDR3nt: TGCAGTGCTAGAGATTCGTCTAGCGGATTGACCGGGGAGCTGTTTTTT
j_gene: TRBJ2-1; v_gene: TRBV7-2; abundance: many; d_gene: TRBD2; CDR3aa: CASSKGLAGNTLNNEQFF; CDR3nt: TGTGCCAGCAGCAAAGGACTAGCGGGGAATACCCTAAACAATGAGCAGTTCTTC
j_gene: TRBJ1-2; v_gene: TRBV15; abundance: NA; d_gene: NA; CDR3aa: CATSRDQGIGYGYTF; CDR3nt: TGTGCCACCAGCAGAGATCAGGGGATCGGCTATGGCTACACCTTC
j_gene: TRBJ1-1; v_gene: TRBV20-1; abundance: NA; d_gene: TRBD1; CDR3aa: CSARYDRGGGEAFF; CDR3nt: TGCAGTGCTAGATACGACAGGGGTGGGGGTGAAGCTTTCTTT
j_gene: TRBJ1-1; v_gene: TRBV18; abundance: many; d_gene: NA; CDR3aa: CASSLGGITEAFF; CDR3nt: TGTGCCAGCAGTCTAGGGGGAATCACTGAAGCTTTCTTT
j_gene: TRBJ1-2; v_gene: TRBV20-1; abundance: NA; d_gene: NA; CDR3aa: CSAIRDGYGYTF; CDR3nt: TGCAGTGCTATCCGGGACGGCTATGGCTACACCTTC
j_gene: TRBJ1-1; v_gene: TRBV6-6; abundance: NA; d_gene: TRBD1; CDR3aa: CASIPGGNTEAFF; CDR3nt: TGTGCCAGCATTCCAGGGGGGAACACTGAAGCTTTCTTT
j_gene: TRBJ2-5; v_gene: TRBV3-1; abundance: many; d_gene: NA; CDR3aa: CASSQGYQETQYF; CDR3nt: TGTGCCAGCAGCCAAGGCTACCAAGAGACCCAGTACTTC
j_gene: TRBJ1-2; v_gene: TRBV27; abundance: NA; d_gene: NA; CDR3aa: CASSFNGRSPLFYGYTF; CDR3nt: TGTGCCAGCAGTTTTAATGGTCGCAGCCCCCTTTTCTATGGCTACACCTTC
j_gene: TRBJ2-7; v_gene: TRBV5-1; abundance: many; d_gene: TRBD2; CDR3aa: CASSLGLAGDGYYEQYF; CDR3nt: TGCGCCAGCAGCTTGGGACTAGCGGGGGATGGGTACTACGAGCAGTACTTC
j_gene: TRBJ2-4; v_gene: TRBV7-8; abundance: NA; d_gene: NA; CDR3aa: CASSLAINRVAKNIQYF; CDR3nt: TGTGCCAGCAGCTTAGCGATTAACAGGGTAGCCAAAAACATTCAGTACTTC
j_gene: TRBJ2-1; v_gene: TRBV7-3; abundance: NA; d_gene: NA; CDR3aa: CASSYGPGSYEQFF; CDR3nt: TGTGCCAGCAGCTACGGACCGGGGAGTTATGAGCAGTTCTTC
j_gene: TRBJ1-2; v_gene: TRBV6-6; abundance: NA; d_gene: TRBD1; CDR3aa: CASRSNRGGYYGYTF; CDR3nt: TGTGCCAGCAGGAGCAACAGGGGCGGCTACTATGGCTACACCTTC
j_gene: TRBJ2-7; v_gene: TRBV10-3; abundance: few; d_gene: NA; CDR3aa: CAISESGGYEQYF; CDR3nt: TGTGCCATCAGTGAGTCTGGGGGCTACGAGCAGTACTTC
j_gene: TRBJ2-1; v_gene: TRBV3-1; abundance: few; d_gene: NA; CDR3aa: CASSQELVIYNEQFF; CDR3nt: TGTGCCAGCAGCCAAGAACTAGTTATATACAATGAGCAGTTCTTC
j_gene: TRBJ1-2; v_gene: TRBV6-2/TRBV6-3; abundance: few; d_gene: NA; CDR3aa: CASSPRLNNYGYTF; CDR3nt: TGTGCCAGCAGTCCCAGATTAAATAACTATGGCTACACCTTC
j_gene: TRBJ1-6; v_gene: TRBV4-1; abundance: few; d_gene: NA; CDR3aa: CASSQEGAISPLHF; CDR3nt: TGCGCCAGCAGCCAAGAGGGGGCAATTTCACCCCTCCACTTT
j_gene: TRBJ1-2; v_gene: TRBV2; abundance: few; d_gene: NA; CDR3aa: CASTREYGYTF; CDR3nt: TGTGCCAGCACCCGGGAGTATGGCTACACCTTC
j_gene: TRBJ2-1; v_gene: TRBV18; abundance: few; d_gene: TRBD2; CDR3aa: CASSPAGGRGEQFF; CDR3nt: TGTGCCAGCTCACCGGCGGGAGGGCGAGGTGAGCAGTTCTTC
j_gene: TRBJ2-1; v_gene: TRBV12-5; abundance: few; d_gene: TRBD2; CDR3aa: CASGLLSGLAGEQFF; CDR3nt: TGTGCTAGTGGTCTCCTCTCGGGACTAGCGGGTGAGCAGTTCTTC
j_gene: TRBJ1-1; v_gene: TRBV14; abundance: few; d_gene: NA; CDR3aa: CASSQDGRGGAEAFF; CDR3nt: TGTGCCAGCAGCCAAGATGGGAGAGGGGGGGCTGAAGCTTTCTTT
j_gene: TRBJ2-3; v_gene: TRBV7-9; abundance: NA; d_gene: NA; CDR3aa: CASSFRRSTDTQYF; CDR3nt: TGTGCCAGCAGCTTCCGGCGATCCACAGATACGCAGTATTTT
j_gene: TRBJ2-1; v_gene: TRBV20-1; abundance: few; d_gene: TRBD2; CDR3aa: CSARVAGGPRNEQFF; CDR3nt: TGCAGTGCTAGGGTAGCGGGAGGGCCTCGGAATGAGCAGTTCTTC
j_gene: TRBJ1-2; v_gene: TRBV4-3; abundance: NA; d_gene: TRBD1; CDR3aa: CASSQGQGSYNGYTF; CDR3nt: TGCGCCAGCAGCCAGGGACAGGGCTCTTATAATGGCTACACCTTC
j_gene: TRBJ2-2; v_gene: TRBV18; abundance: NA; d_gene: TRBD1; CDR3aa: CASTKRSGTGNTGELFF; CDR3nt: TGTGCCAGCACGAAACGTTCTGGGACAGGTAACACCGGGGAGCTGTTTTTT
j_gene: TRBJ2-1; v_gene: TRBV3-1; abundance: medium-sized; d_gene: NA; CDR3aa: CASSQGEMSYNEQFF; CDR3nt: TGTGCCAGCAGCCAAGGGGAGATGAGCTACAATGAGCAGTTCTTC
j_gene: TRBJ1-1; v_gene: TRBV20-1; abundance: few; d_gene: TRBD1; CDR3aa: CSARDPQGAGTEAFF; CDR3nt: TGCAGTGCTAGAGACCCCCAGGGGGCGGGGACTGAAGCTTTCTTT
j_gene: TRBJ2-3; v_gene: TRBV19; abundance: NA; d_gene: TRBD1; CDR3aa: CASKVGPWDRAGDTQYF; CDR3nt: TGTGCCAGTAAAGTAGGCCCCTGGGACAGGGCCGGGGATACGCAGTATTTT
j_gene: TRBJ2-3; v_gene: TRBV25-1; abundance: NA; d_gene: NA; CDR3aa: CASSELAQVTGSTDTRYF; CDR3nt: TGTGCCAGCAGTGAATTAGCTCAGGTAACAGGGAGCACAGATACGCGGTATTTT
j_gene: TRBJ2-1; v_gene: TRBV4-1; abundance: NA; d_gene: NA; CDR3aa: CASSQDSWPGEQFF; CDR3nt: TGCGCCAGCAGCCAAGATTCGTGGCCGGGTGAGCAGTTCTTC
j_gene: TRBJ1-1; v_gene: TRBV6-5; abundance: few; d_gene: NA; CDR3aa: CASSHSGTPRAGAFF; CDR3nt: TGTGCCAGCAGCCACTCCGGGACACCCCGGGCTGGAGCTTTCTTT
j_gene: TRBJ2-5; v_gene: TRBV12-3/TRBV12-4; abundance: NA; d_gene: NA; CDR3aa: CASAEGRRFF; CDR3nt: TGTGCCAGCGCAGAGGGGAGGCGGTTCTTC
j_gene: TRBJ2-7; v_gene: TRBV7-6; abundance: NA; d_gene: TRBD1; CDR3aa: CASSPRQGGYYEQYF; CDR3nt: TGTGCCAGCAGCCCGCGACAGGGGGGATACTACGAGCAGTACTTC
j_gene: TRBJ2-7; v_gene: TRBV6-6; abundance: few; d_gene: NA; CDR3aa: CASRPHGSEQYF; CDR3nt: TGTGCCAGCAGACCCCACGGATCCGAGCAGTACTTC
j_gene: TRBJ2-1; v_gene: TRBV6-6; abundance: NA; d_gene: NA; CDR3aa: CATRQTSYNEQFF; CDR3nt: TGTGCAACCAGGCAGACCTCCTACAATGAGCAGTTCTTC
j_gene: TRBJ1-4; v_gene: TRBV6-2/TRBV6-3; abundance: NA; d_gene: NA; CDR3aa: CASRRTPTGEKLFF; CDR3nt: TGTGCCAGCAGACGGACTCCCACGGGTGAAAAACTGTTTTTT
j_gene: TRBJ2-7; v_gene: TRBV5-1; abundance: few; d_gene: NA; CDR3aa: CASSFRGESVDYEQYF; CDR3nt: TGCGCCAGCAGCTTTCGAGGGGAGTCGGTGGACTACGAGCAGTACTTC
j_gene: TRBJ2-3; v_gene: TRBV11-3; abundance: NA; d_gene: TRBD2; CDR3aa: CASSTRLADYTDTQYF; CDR3nt: TGTGCCAGCAGCACACGACTAGCGGACTACACAGATACGCAGTATTTT
j_gene: TRBJ2-5; v_gene: TRBV14; abundance: NA; d_gene: NA; CDR3aa: CASSQDPVAETQYF; CDR3nt: TGTGCCAGCAGCCAAGATCCGGTGGCGGAGACCCAGTACTTC